The entry that follows covers one T cell receptor (beta chain) sequence. This sample is part of a study of cytomegalovirus exposure and HLA in healthy donors. Amplification used 60 Vbeta primers and 13 Jbeta primers. How the authors handled the data: About 11 million of around 85 million unique TCR beta chains were shared, per a later count. Produced via immunoSEQ multiplex PCR; TCRdb's table is partial and in-frame only. That table furnishes V, J and clone size, whereas the DNA furnished D and trimming. The data contain about 170,000 clones, less than 90% of them seen just once; the ten biggest clones take up 4.5% to 5.5%. Germline values: CDR1 SGHTA, CDR2 FQGNSA. This CDR3 contains 15 residues. Deletions cut 8 bases from V and 2 bases from J, with 17 bases between.

The chain couples TRBV7-2 to TRBJ2-3; D gene ambiguous. The sequenced sample consisted of PBMCs. The clonotype was recovered from a woman in her 50s in good health and CMV-seropositive. The CDR3 loop is CASLKSYPLTDTQYF. CDR3 in DNA: TGTGCCAGCCTCAAGAGCTACCCCCTCACAGATACGCAGTATTTT.